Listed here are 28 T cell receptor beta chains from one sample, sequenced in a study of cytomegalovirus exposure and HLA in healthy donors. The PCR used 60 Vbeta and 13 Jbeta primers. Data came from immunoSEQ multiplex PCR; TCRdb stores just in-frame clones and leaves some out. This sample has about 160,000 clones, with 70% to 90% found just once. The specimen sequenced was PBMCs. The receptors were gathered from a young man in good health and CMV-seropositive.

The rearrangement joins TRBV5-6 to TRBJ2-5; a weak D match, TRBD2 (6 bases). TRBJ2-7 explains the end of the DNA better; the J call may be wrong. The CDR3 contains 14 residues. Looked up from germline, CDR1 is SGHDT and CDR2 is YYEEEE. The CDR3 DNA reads TGTGCCAGCAGCCCGGGACTGCCTGTCTACGAGCAGTACTTC. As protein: CASSPGLPVYEQYF.

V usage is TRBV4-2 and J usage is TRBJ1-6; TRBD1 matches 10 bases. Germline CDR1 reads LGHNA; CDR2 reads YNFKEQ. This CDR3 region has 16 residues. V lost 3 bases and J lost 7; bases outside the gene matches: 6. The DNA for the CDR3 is TGTGCCAGCAGCCAGCGACAGGGGGCAGGGAATTCACCCCTCCACTTT. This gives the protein CASSQRQGAGNSPLHF.

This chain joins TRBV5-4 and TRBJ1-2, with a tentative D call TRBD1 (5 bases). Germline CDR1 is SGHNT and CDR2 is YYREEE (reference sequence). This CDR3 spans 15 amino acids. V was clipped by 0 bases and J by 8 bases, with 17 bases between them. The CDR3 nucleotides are TGTGCCAGCAGCTTGGGTGCGACAGTAATCGCCGGCTACACCTTC. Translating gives CASSLGATVIAGYTF.

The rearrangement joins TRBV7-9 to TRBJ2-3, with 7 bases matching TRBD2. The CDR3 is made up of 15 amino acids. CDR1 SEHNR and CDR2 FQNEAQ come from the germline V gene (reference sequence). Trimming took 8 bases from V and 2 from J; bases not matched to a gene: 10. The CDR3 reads CASQGEGWDTDTQYF. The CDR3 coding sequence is TGTGCCAGCCAAGGGGAGGGGTGGGACACAGATACGCAGTATTTT.

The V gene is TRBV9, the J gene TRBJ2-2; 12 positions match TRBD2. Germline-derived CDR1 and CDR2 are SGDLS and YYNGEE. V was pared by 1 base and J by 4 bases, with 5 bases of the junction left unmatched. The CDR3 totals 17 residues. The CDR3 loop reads CASSVLAGGPSTGELFF. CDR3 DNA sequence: TGTGCCAGCAGCGTACTAGCGGGGGGGCCATCCACCGGGGAGCTGTTTTTT.

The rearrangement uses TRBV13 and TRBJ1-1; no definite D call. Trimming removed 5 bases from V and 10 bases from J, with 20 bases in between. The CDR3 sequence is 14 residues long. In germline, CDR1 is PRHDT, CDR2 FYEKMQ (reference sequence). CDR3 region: CASSTAEVHLRAFF. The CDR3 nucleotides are TGTGCCAGCAGCACGGCCGAGGTACATTTACGAGCTTTCTTT. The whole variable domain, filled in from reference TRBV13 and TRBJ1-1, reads AAGVIQSPRHLIKEKRETATLKCYPIPRHDTVYWYQQGPGQDPQFLISFYEKMQSDKGSIPDRFSAQQFSDYHSELNMSSLELGDSALYFCASSTAEVHLRAFFGQGTRLTVV.

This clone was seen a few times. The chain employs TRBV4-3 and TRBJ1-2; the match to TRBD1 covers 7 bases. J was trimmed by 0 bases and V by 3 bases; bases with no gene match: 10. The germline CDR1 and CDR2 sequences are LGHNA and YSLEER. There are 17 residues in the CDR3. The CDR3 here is CASSHYGTANTNYGYTF. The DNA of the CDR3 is TGCGCCAGCAGCCATTATGGGACAGCGAATACTAACTATGGCTACACCTTC.

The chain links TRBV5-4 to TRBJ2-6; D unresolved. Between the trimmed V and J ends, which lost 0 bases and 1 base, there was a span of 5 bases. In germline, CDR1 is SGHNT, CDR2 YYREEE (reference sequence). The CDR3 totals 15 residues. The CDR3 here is CASSLAGSGANVLTF. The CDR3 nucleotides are TGTGCCAGCAGCTTGGCCGGTTCTGGGGCCAACGTCCTGACTTTC.

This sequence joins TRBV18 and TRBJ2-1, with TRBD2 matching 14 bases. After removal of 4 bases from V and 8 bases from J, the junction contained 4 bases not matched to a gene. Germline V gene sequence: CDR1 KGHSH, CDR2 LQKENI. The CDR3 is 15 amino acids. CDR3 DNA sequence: TGTGCCAGCTCACAGACTAGCGGGGGGGCATATGAGCAGTTCTTC. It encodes CASSQTSGGAYEQFF.

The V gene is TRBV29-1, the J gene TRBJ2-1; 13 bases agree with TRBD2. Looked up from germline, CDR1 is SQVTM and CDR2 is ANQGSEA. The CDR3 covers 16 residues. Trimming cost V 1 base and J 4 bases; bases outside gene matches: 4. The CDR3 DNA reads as TGCAGCGTTGAAGGGGAACTAGCGGGGGGGTACAATGAGCAGTTCTTC. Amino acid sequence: CSVEGELAGGYNEQFF.

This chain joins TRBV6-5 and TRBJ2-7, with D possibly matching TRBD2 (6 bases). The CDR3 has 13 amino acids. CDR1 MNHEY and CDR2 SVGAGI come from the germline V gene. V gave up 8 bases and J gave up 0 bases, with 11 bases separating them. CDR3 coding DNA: TGTGCCAGCTCGGGGGTAAGCTCCTACGAGCAGTACTTC. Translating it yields CASSGVSSYEQYF.

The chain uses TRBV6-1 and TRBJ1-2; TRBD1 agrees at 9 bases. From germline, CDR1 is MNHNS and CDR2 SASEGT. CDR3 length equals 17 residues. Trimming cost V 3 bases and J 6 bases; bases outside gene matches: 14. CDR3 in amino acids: CASSERPGTGSSDGYTF. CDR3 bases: TGTGCCAGCAGTGAGCGTCCCGGGACAGGGTCGTCTGATGGCTACACCTTC.

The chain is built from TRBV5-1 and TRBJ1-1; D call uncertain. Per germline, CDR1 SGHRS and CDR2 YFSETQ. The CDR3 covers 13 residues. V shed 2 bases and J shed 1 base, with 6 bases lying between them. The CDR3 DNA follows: TGCGCCAGCAGCTTCGATAGGAACACTGAAGCTTTCTTT. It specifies CASSFDRNTEAFF.

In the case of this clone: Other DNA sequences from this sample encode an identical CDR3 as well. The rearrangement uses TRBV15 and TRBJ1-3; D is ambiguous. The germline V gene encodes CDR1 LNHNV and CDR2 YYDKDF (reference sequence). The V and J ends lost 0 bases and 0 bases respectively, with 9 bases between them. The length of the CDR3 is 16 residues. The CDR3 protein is CATSRDPGSSGNTIYF. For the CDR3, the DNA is TGTGCCACCAGCAGAGATCCGGGAAGCTCTGGAAACACCATATATTTT.

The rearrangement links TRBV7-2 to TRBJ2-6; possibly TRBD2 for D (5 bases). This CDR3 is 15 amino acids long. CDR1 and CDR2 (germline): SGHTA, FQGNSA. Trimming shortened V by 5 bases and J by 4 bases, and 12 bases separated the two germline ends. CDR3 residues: CASSNSWEGANVLTF. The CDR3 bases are TGTGCCAGCAGCAACTCTTGGGAGGGGGCCAACGTCCTGACTTTC. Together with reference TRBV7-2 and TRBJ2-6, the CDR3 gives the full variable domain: GAGVSQSPSNKVTEKGKDVELRCDPISGHTALYWYRQSLGQGLEFLIYFQGNSAPDKSGLPSDRFSAERTGGSVSTLTIQRTQQEDSAVYLCASSNSWEGANVLTFGAGSRLTVL.

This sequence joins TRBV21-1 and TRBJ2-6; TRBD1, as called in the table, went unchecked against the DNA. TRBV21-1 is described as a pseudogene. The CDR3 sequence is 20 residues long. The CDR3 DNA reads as TGTGCCAGCAGCCACGGGACAGGGGGTGAGGGTTTCTCTGGGGCCAACGTCCTGACTTTC. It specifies CASSHGTGGEGFSGANVLTF.

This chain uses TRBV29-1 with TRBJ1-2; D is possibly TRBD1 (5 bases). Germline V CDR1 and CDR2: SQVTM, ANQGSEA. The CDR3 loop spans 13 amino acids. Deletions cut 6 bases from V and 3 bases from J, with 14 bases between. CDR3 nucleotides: TGCAGCGTCAGCAGGGTACCCGACTATGGCTACACCTTC. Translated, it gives CSVSRVPDYGYTF. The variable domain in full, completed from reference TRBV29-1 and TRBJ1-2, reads SAVISQKPSRDICQRGTSLTIQCQVDSQVTMMFWYRQQPGQSLTLIATANQGSEATYESGFVIDKFPISRPNLTFSTLTVSNMSPEDSSIYLCSVSRVPDYGYTFGSGTRLTVV.

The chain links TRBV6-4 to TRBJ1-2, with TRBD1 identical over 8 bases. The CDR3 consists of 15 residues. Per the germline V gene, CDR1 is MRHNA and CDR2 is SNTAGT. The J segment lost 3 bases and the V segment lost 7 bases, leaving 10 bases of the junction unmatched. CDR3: CASNVNRGVDYGYTF. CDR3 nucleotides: TGTGCCAGCAACGTAAACAGGGGGGTGGACTATGGCTACACCTTC.

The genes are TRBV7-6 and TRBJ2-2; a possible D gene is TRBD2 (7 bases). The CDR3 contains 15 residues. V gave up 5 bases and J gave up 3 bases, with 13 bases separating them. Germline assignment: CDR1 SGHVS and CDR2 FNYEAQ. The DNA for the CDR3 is TGTGCCAGCAGCACTGGGCGGGGGCACACCGGGGAGCTGTTTTTT. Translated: CASSTGRGHTGELFF.

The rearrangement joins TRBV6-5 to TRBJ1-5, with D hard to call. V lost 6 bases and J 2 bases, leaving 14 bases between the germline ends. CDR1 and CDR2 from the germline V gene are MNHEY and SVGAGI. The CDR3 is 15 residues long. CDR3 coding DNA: TGTGCCAGCAGCCTTACCTTCAGCGGCAATCAGCCCCAGCATTTT. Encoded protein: CASSLTFSGNQPQHF.

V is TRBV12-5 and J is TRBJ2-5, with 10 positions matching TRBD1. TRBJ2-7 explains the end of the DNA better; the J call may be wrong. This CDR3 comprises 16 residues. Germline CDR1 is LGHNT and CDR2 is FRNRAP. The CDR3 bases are TGTGCTAGTGGTTTGGTCCCGGGACAGGGGAAATACGAGCAGTACTTC. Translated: CASGLVPGQGKYEQYF.

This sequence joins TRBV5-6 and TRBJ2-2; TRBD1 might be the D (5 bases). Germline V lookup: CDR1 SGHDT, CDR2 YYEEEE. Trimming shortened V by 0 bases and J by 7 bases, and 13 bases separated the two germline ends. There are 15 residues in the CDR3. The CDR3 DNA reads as TGTGCCAGCAGCTTGGCCAGGGAAGGGGACGGGGAGCTGTTTTTT. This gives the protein CASSLAREGDGELFF.

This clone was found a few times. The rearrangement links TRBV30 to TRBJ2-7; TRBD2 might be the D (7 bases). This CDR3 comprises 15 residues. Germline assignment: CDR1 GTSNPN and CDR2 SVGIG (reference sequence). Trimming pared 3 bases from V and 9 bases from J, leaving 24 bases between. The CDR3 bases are TGTGCCTGGAGCGCTCGGTCCCTCCGGGGAGGGGGGCAGTACTTC. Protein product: CAWSARSLRGGGQYF.

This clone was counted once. The CDR3 loop is CASSLTRDSYEQYF. The CDR3 nucleotides are TGCGCCAGCAGCTTGACCAGGGACTCCTACGAGCAGTACTTC. V and J are TRBV5-1 and TRBJ2-7, with D possibly being TRBD1 (5 bases). V lost 1 base to trimming and J lost 0 bases, with 8 bases between them. CDR3 size: 14 residues. Looked up from germline, CDR1 is SGHRS and CDR2 is YFSETQ.

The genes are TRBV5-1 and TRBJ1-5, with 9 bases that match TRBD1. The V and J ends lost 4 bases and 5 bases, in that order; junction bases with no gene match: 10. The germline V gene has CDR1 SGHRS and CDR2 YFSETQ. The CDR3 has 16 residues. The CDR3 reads CASSTGQGRFYQPQHF. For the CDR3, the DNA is TGCGCCAGCAGCACCGGACAGGGGAGATTCTATCAGCCCCAGCATTTT.

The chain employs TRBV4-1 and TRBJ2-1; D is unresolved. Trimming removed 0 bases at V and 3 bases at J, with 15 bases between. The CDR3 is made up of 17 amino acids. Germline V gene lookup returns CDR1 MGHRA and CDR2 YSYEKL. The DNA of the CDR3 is TGCGCCAGCAGCCAAGAGTCAGTGACTTCCCTCTACAATGAGCAGTTCTTC. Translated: CASSQESVTSLYNEQFF.

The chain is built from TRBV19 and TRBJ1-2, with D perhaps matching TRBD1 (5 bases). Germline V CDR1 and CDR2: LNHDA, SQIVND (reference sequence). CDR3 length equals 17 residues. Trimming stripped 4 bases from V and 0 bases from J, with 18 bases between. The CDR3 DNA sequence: TGTGCCAGTAGTACCTCCCTCAATACAGGACCTAACTATGGCTACACCTTC. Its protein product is CASSTSLNTGPNYGYTF. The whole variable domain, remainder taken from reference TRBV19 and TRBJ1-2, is DGGITQSPKYLFRKEGQNVTLSCEQNLNHDAMYWYRQDPGQGLRLIYYSQIVNDFQKGDIAEGYSVSREKKESFPLTVTSAQKNPTAFYLCASSTSLNTGPNYGYTFGSGTRLTVV.

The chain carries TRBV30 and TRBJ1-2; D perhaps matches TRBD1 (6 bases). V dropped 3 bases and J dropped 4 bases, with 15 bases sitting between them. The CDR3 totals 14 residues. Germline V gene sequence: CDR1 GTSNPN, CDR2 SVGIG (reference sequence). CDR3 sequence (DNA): TGTGCCTGGAGCAAAACGACAGGCTCCTATGGCTACACCTTC. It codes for CAWSKTTGSYGYTF.